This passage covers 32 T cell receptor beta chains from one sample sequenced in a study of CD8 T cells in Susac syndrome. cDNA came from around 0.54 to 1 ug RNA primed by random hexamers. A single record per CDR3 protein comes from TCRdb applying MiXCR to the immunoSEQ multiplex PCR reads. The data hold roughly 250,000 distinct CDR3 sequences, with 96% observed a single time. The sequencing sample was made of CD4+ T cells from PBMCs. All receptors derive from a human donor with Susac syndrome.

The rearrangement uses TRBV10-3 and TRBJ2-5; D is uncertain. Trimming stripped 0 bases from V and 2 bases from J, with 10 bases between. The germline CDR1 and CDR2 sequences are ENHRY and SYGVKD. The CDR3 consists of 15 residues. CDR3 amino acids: CAISESVTVQETQYF. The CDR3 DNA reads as TGTGCCATCAGTGAGTCTGTGACTGTACAAGAGACCCAGTACTTC.

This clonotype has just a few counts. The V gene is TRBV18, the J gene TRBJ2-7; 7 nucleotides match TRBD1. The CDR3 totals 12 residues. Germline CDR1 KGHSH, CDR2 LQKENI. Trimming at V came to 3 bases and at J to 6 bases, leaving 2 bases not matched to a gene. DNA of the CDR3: TGTGCCAGCTCACCGACAGGGCGCGAGCAGTACTTC. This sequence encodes CASSPTGREQYF.

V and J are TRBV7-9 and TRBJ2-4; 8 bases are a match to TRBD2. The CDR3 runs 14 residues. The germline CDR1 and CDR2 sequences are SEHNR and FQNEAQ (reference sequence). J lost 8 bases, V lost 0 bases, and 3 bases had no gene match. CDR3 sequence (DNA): TGTGCCAGCAGCTTAGCGGGACTAGTGGACATTCAGTACTTC. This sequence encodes CASSLAGLVDIQYF.

The CDR3 spells CAWRGDSPTDTQYF. The CDR3 DNA sequence: TGTGCCTGGAGGGGGGACTCCCCGACGGATACGCAGTATTTT. The chain is built from TRBV30 and TRBJ2-3; D is perhaps TRBD2 (6 bases). CDR1 GTSNPN and CDR2 SVGIG come from the germline V gene (reference sequence). The CDR3 contains 14 residues. V dropped 3 bases and J dropped 6 bases, with 16 bases sitting between them. Supplemented by reference TRBV30 and TRBJ2-3, the full variable domain reads SQTIHQWPATLVQPVGSPLSLECTVEGTSNPNLYWYRQAAGRGLQLLFYSVGIGQISSEVPQNLSASRPQDRQFILSSKKLLLSDSGFYLCAWRGDSPTDTQYFGPGTRLTVL.

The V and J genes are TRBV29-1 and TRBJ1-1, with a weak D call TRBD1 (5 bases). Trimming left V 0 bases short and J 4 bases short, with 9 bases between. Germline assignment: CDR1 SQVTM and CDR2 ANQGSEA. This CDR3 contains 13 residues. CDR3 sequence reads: CSVEETEATEAFF. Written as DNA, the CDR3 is TGCAGCGTTGAAGAGACAGAGGCCACTGAAGCTTTCTTT.

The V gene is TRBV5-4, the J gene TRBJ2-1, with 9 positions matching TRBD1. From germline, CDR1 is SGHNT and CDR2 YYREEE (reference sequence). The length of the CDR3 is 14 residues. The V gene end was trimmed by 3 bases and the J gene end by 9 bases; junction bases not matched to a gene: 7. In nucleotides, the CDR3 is TGTGCCAGCAGCTCCCAGGGACAGGGTGGTGAGCAGTTCTTC. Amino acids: CASSSQGQGGEQFF.

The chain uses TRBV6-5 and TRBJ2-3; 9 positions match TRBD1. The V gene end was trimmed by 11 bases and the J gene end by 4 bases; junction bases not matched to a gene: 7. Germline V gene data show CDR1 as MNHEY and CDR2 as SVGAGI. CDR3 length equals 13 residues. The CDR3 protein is CAVRDRAPDTQYF. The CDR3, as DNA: TGTGCCGTCCGGGACAGGGCCCCAGATACGCAGTATTTT.

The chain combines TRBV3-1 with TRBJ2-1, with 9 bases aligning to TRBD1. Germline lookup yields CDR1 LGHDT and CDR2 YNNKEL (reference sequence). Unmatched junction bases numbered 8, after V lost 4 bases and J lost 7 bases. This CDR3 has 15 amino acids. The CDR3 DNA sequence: TGTGCCAGCAGCCTCCGGGACAGGGAGGGAAATGAGCAGTTCTTC. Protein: CASSLRDREGNEQFF.

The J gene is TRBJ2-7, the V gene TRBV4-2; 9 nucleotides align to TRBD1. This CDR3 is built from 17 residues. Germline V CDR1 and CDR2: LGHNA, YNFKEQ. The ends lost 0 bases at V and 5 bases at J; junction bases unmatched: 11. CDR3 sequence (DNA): TGTGCCAGCAGCCAAGACATTCCCGGGACAGGGCCCCACGAGCAGTACTTC. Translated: CASSQDIPGTGPHEQYF.

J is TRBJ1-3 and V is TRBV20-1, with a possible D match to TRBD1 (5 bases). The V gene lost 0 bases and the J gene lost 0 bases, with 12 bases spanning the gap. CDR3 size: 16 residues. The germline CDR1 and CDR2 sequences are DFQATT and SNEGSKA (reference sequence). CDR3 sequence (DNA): TGCAGTGCTAGAGATGGGATGACAGTCTCTGGAAACACCATATATTTT. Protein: CSARDGMTVSGNTIYF.

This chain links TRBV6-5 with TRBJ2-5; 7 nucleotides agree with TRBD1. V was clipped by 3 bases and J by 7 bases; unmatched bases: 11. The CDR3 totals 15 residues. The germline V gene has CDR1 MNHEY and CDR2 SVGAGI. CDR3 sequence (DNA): TGTGCCAGCAGTTATTCGGACAGGCGGGTTAGGACCCAGTACTTC. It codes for CASSYSDRRVRTQYF.

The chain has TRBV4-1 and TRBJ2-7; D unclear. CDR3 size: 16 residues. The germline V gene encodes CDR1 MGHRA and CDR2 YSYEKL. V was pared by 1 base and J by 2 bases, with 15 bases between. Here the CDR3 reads CASSQGPGSQTYEQYF. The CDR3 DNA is TGCGCCAGCAGCCAAGGGCCGGGCTCTCAAACCTACGAGCAGTACTTC.

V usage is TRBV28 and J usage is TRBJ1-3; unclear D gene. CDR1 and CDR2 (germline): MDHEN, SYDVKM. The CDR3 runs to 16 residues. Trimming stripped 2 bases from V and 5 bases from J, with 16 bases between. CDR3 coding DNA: TGTGCCAGCAGTTTACCCCAAGATCTTGGGCGAAACACCATATATTTT. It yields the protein CASSLPQDLGRNTIYF.

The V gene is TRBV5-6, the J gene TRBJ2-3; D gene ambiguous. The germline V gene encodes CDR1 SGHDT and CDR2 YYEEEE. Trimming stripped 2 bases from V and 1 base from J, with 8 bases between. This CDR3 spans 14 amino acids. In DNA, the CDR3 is TGTGCCAGCAGCTTTGGGGAACGCACAGATACGCAGTATTTT. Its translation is CASSFGERTDTQYF. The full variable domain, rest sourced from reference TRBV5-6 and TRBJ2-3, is DAGVTQSPTHLIKTRGQQVTLRCSPKSGHDTVSWYQQALGQGPQFIFQYYEEEERQRGNFPDRFSGHQFPNYSSELNVNALLLGDSALYLCASSFGERTDTQYFGPGTRLTVL.

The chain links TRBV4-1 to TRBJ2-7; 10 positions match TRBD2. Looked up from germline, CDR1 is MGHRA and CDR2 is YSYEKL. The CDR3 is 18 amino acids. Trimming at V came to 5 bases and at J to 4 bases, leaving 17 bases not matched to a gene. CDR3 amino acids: CASSVTQRASGSHYEQYF. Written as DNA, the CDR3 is TGCGCCAGCAGCGTTACCCAGAGGGCTAGCGGGAGTCATTACGAGCAGTACTTC.

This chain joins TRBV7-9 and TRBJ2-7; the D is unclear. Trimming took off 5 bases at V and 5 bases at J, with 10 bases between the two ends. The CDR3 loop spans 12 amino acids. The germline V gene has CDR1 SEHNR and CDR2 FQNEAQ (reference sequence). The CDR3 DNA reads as TGTGCCAGCAGCCAGACCGTCCACGAGCAGTACTTC. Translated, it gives CASSQTVHEQYF. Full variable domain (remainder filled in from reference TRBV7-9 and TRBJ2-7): DTGVSQNPRHKITKRGQNVTFRCDPISEHNRLYWYRQTLGQGPEFLTYFQNEAQLEKSRLLSDRFSAERPKGSFSTLEIQRTEQGDSAMYLCASSQTVHEQYFGPGTRLTVT.

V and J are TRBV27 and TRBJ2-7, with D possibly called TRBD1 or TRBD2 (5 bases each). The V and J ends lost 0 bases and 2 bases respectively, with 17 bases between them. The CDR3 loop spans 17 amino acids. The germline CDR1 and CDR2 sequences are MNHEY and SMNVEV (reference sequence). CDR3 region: CASSLSESGTGAYEQYF. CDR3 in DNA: TGTGCCAGCAGTTTATCCGAATCCGGGACCGGGGCCTACGAGCAGTACTTC.

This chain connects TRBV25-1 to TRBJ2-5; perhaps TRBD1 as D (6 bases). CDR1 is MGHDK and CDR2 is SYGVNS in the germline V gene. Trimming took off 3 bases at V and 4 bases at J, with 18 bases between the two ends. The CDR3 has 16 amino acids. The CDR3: CASSDLAQGIGETQYF. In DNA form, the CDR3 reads TGTGCCAGCAGTGACCTCGCGCAGGGGATCGGAGAGACCCAGTACTTC.

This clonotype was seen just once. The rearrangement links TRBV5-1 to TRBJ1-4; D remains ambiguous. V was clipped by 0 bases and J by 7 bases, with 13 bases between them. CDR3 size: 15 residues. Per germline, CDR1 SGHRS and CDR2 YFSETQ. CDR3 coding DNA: TGCGCCAGCAGCTTGGCGATAGGGTTGGGTGAAAAACTGTTTTTT. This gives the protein CASSLAIGLGEKLFF.

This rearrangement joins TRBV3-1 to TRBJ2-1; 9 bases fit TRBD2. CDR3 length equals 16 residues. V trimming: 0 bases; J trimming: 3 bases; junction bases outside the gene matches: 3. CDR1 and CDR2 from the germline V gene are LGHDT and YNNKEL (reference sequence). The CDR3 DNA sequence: TGTGCCAGCAGCCAAGATATAGCGGGGGACTACAATGAGCAGTTCTTC. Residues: CASSQDIAGDYNEQFF.

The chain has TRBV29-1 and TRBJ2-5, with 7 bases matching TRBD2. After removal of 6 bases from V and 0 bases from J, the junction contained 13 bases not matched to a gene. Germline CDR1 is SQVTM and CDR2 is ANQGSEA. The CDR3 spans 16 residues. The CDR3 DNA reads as TGCAGCGTCCGCCTAGCGGACACCCGGTACCAAGAGACCCAGTACTTC. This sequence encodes CSVRLADTRYQETQYF.

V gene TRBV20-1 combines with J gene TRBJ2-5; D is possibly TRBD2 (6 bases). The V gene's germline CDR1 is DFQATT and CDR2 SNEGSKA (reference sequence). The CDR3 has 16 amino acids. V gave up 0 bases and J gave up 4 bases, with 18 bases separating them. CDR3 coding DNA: TGCAGTGCTAGAGATTTCCGGGTCCTTAGCGGAGAGACCCAGTACTTC. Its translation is CSARDFRVLSGETQYF.

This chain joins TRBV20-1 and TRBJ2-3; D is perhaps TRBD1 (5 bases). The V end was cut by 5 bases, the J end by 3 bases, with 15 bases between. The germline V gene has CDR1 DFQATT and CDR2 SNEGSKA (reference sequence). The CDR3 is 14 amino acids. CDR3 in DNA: TGCAGTGCTCAGGGCCGTCCGGCGACAGATACGCAGTATTTT. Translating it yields CSAQGRPATDTQYF.

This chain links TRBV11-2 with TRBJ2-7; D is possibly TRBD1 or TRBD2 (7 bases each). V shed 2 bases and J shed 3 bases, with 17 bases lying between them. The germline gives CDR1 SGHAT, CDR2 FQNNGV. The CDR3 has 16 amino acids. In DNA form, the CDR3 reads TGTGCCAGCAGCTTAAGCGGGACAGCGGGACTCTACGAGCAGTACTTC. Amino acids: CASSLSGTAGLYEQYF.

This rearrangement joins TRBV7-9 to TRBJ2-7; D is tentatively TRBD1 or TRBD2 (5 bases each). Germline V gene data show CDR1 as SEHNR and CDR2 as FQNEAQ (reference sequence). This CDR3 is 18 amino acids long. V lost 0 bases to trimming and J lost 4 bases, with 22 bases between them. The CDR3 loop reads CASSLAVMGGRGEYEQYF. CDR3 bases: TGTGCCAGCAGCTTAGCGGTTATGGGCGGACGAGGGGAGTACGAGCAGTACTTC.

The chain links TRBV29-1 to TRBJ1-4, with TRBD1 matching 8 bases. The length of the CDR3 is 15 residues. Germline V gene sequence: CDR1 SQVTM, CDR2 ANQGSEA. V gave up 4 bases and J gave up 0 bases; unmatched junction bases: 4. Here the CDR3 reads CSVGDRITTNEKLFF. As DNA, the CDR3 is TGCAGCGTTGGGGACAGGATAACAACTAATGAAAAACTGTTTTTT.

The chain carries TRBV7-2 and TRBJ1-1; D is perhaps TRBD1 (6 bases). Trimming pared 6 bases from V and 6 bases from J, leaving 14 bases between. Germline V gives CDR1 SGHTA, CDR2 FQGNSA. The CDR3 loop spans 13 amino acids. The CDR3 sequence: CASSLQGLAEAFF. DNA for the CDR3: TGTGCCAGCAGTTTACAGGGACTCGCTGAAGCTTTCTTT.

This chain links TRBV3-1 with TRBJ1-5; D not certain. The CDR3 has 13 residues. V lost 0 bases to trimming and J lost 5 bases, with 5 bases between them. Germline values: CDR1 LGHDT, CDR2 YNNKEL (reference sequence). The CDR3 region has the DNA TGTGCCAGCAGCCAAGAAATGGATCAGCCCCAGCATTTT. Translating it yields CASSQEMDQPQHF.

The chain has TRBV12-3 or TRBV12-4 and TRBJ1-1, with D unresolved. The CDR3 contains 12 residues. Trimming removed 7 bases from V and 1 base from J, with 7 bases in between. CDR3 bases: TGTGCCAGCACTCAACCGAACACTGAAGCTTTCTTT. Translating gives CASTQPNTEAFF.

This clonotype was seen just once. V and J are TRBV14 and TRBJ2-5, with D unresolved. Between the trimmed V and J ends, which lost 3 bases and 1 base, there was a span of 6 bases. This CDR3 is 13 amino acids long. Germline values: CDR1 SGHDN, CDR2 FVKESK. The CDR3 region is CASSQRLQETQYF. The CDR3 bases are TGTGCCAGCAGCCAGCGGCTCCAAGAGACCCAGTACTTC.

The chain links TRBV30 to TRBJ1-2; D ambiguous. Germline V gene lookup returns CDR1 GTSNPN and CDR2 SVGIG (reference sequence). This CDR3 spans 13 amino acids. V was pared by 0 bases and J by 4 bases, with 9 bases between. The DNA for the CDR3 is TGTGCCTGGAGTGTAGACAAGGCCTATGGCTACACCTTC. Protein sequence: CAWSVDKAYGYTF. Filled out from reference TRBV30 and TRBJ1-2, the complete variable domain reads SQTIHQWPATLVQPVGSPLSLECTVEGTSNPNLYWYRQAAGRGLQLLFYSVGIGQISSEVPQNLSASRPQDRQFILSSKKLLLSDSGFYLCAWSVDKAYGYTFGSGTRLTVV.

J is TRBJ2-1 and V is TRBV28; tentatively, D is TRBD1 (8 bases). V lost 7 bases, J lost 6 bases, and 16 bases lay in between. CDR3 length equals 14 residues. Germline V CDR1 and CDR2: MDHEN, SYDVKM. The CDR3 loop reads CASIIHRGGNEQFF. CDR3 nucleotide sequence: TGTGCCAGCATCATCCACAGGGGGGGCAATGAGCAGTTCTTC.